Sequencing of this T cell receptor beta chain was carried out in a study of radiation and T cells in renal cell carcinoma. Time point defined: blood 2 weeks post-SBRT. Treatment indicated: 15 Gy SBRT to primary tumor, nephrectomy 4 weeks later. This renal cell carcinoma was of the clear cell type. The V gene lost 1 base and the J gene lost 0 bases, with 7 bases spanning the gap. This CDR3 is 15 amino acids long. Germline V gene data show CDR1 as LNHNV and CDR2 as YYDKDF (reference sequence). Sequenced by immunoSEQ multiplex PCR; TCRdb stores in-frame clones only, minus some. The data contain 150,000 to 180,000 clones, approximately 88% of them singletons.

Sequences were derived from blood, sampled from a patient whose treatment included radiotherapy and nephrectomy. The source of this sequence is a woman aged 45 to 65 with renal cell carcinoma. The chain is built from TRBV15 and TRBJ1-5; D is uncertain. CDR3 sequence: CATSRGVNSNQPQHF. Written as DNA, the CDR3 is TGTGCCACCAGCAGAGGAGTGAATAGCAATCAGCCCCAGCATTTT.